The 11 T cell receptor beta chains below all came from one sample that was sequenced in a study of blood T cell repertoires in COVID-19. Using immunoSEQ multiplex PCR, the repertoire was profiled, and TCRdb retains in-frame clones only, with some absent. In the table there are fewer than 100,000 clones, 82% of which are singletons. The sample consisted of peripheral blood. These receptors were collected from a human donor in a cohort sampled during active COVID-19.

The table lists this clone with a few counts. In DNA, the CDR3 is TGTGCCAGCAGCGACCGGGACAGGAACACTGAAGCTTTCTTT. This encodes CASSDRDRNTEAFF. This chain connects TRBV7-3 to TRBJ1-1, with 7 bases fitting TRBD1. Germline values: CDR1 SGHTA, CDR2 FQGTGA. The CDR3 is 14 residues long. V trimming: 5 bases; J trimming: 1 base; junction bases outside the gene matches: 4.

V is TRBV9 and J is TRBJ2-7, with 7 positions matching TRBD1. The CDR3 sequence is 17 residues long. The germline gives CDR1 SGDLS, CDR2 YYNGEE. J lost 2 bases, V lost 2 bases, and 13 bases had no gene match. The CDR3 coding sequence is TGTGCCAGCAGCGTCGACTCTGGACAGGCATCACCCTACGAGCAGTACTTC. Translating gives CASSVDSGQASPYEQYF.

The CDR3 DNA reads TGTGCCAGCCAACACGGGACTCGGGCCGGGGAGCTGTTTTTT. Residues: CASQHGTRAGELFF. This chain joins TRBV2 and TRBJ2-2; D might be TRBD2 (6 bases). The V end was cut by 8 bases, the J end by 6 bases, with 16 bases between. CDR3 length: 14 residues. CDR1 and CDR2 (germline): SNHLY, FYNNEI.

This clone was detected only once. This chain connects TRBV7-6 to TRBJ2-7; 7 positions agree with TRBD2. The CDR3 has 14 amino acids. Germline CDR1 and CDR2: SGHVS and FNYEAQ. The junction had 2 bases not matched to a gene; V was cut back by 3 bases and J by 0 bases. The CDR3 here is CASSFRGGSYEQYF. CDR3 nucleotide sequence: TGTGCCAGCAGCTTCCGCGGGGGCTCCTACGAGCAGTACTTC.

V and J are TRBV13 and TRBJ2-7, with 12 bases lining up with TRBD2. This CDR3 comprises 18 residues. From germline, CDR1 is PRHDT and CDR2 FYEKMQ (reference sequence). With 4 bases clipped from V and 0 bases from J, the junction kept 10 bases outside the gene matches. The CDR3 protein is CASSSPWTSGASSYEQYF. CDR3 DNA sequence: TGTGCCAGCAGCTCGCCCTGGACTAGCGGGGCTTCCTCCTACGAGCAGTACTTC.

The chain joins TRBV4-1 to TRBJ2-3, with a possible D match to TRBD1 (5 bases). The CDR3 has 17 amino acids. V lost 0 bases, J lost 4 bases, and 17 bases lay in between. Germline V CDR1 and CDR2: MGHRA, YSYEKL. The CDR3 bases are TGCGCCAGCAGCCAAGATCCCCCAGGGCCGGACCCAGATACGCAGTATTTT. It specifies CASSQDPPGPDPDTQYF.

V and J are TRBV5-1 and TRBJ1-1; 7 nucleotides align to TRBD1. CDR1 and CDR2 from the germline V gene are SGHRS and YFSETQ. V lost 5 bases to trimming and J lost 5 bases; unmatched junction nucleotides: 12. The CDR3 runs 15 residues. The DNA for the CDR3 is TGCGCCAGCAGTTCACAGGGGCCTTCCACGACTGAAGCTTTCTTT. It translates to CASSSQGPSTTEAFF.

The J gene is TRBJ2-2, the V gene TRBV10-2, with 10 bases fitting TRBD2. CDR3 length: 19 amino acids. CDR1 and CDR2 (germline): WSHSY, SAAADI. V shed 0 bases, J shed 3 bases, and the junction held 10 bases outside the gene matches. CDR3 sequence: CASSESTQRGGRDTGELFF. The DNA of the CDR3 is TGCGCCAGCAGTGAGTCGACTCAGCGGGGGGGCCGGGACACCGGGGAGCTGTTTTTT.

This clone was recorded a few times. The V gene is TRBV28, the J gene TRBJ2-7; D is ambiguous. V was pared by 3 bases and J by 0 bases, with 6 bases between. The CDR3 has 13 amino acids. From germline, CDR1 is MDHEN and CDR2 SYDVKM. CDR3 bases: TGTGCCAGCAGTTTTTGGAGCTCCTACGAGCAGTACTTC. Translation gives CASSFWSSYEQYF.

V gene TRBV28 combines with J gene TRBJ2-3; 7 bases are shared with TRBD2. V lost 4 bases, J lost 2 bases, and 6 bases stayed unmatched. Germline V lookup: CDR1 MDHEN, CDR2 SYDVKM. The CDR3 is 15 amino acids. CDR3 DNA sequence: TGTGCCAGCAGTTCGAGCGGGGCCCTCACAGATACGCAGTATTTT. It translates to CASSSSGALTDTQYF.

In its sample, this clone was seen a few times. This chain joins TRBV5-1 and TRBJ2-1, with 9 bases that match TRBD2. With 4 bases clipped from V and 10 bases from J, the junction kept 12 bases outside the gene matches. The germline gives CDR1 SGHRS, CDR2 YFSETQ. The CDR3 runs 15 residues. CDR3 region: CASSTDLAGGREQFF. CDR3 DNA: TGCGCCAGCAGCACCGATCTGGCGGGGGGGAGGGAGCAGTTCTTC.